Shown below are 23 T cell receptor beta chains from a single sample sequenced in a study of blood T cells in healthy people across ages. Then a second PCR, running about 6 to 11 cycles, was carried out with a sample-barcoded 5' primer and a J-beta primer mix. Each CDR3 protein is one row after TCRdb ran MiXCR on the 5' RACE reads. The table shows some 290,000 distinct CDR3 sequences, with less than 30% occurring only once. What was sequenced was blood. These receptors were obtained from a woman between 70 and 85 years old in good health.

V is TRBV25-1 and J is TRBJ2-5, with D perhaps TRBD2 (5 bases). Per germline, CDR1 MGHDK and CDR2 SYGVNS. The CDR3 extends over 13 amino acids. V was shortened by 2 bases and J by 5 bases, with 9 bases between the two germline ends. The CDR3 DNA sequence: TGTGCCAGCAGTGAAGGTAGCGACGAGACCCAGTACTTC. Amino acids: CASSEGSDETQYF.

This clonotype was detected only a few times. V usage is TRBV28 and J usage is TRBJ2-4, with a tentative D call TRBD1 (7 bases). Germline-derived CDR1 and CDR2 are MDHEN and SYDVKM. The CDR3 extends over 13 amino acids. V was cut by 3 bases and J by 7 bases, with 10 bases left in between. CDR3 loop: CASSFPGGNIQYF. The CDR3 DNA is TGTGCCAGCAGTTTCCCAGGGGGGAACATTCAGTACTTC.

The genes are TRBV29-1 and TRBJ1-2; perhaps TRBD1 as D (5 bases). Germline-derived CDR1 and CDR2 are SQVTM and ANQGSEA. The CDR3 spans 11 residues. The CDR3 DNA follows: TGCAGTTTGTCTGGGGCGGATGGCTACACCTTC. Amino acids: CSLSGADGYTF.

This clonotype occurred many times. The V gene is TRBV28, the J gene TRBJ2-5; possible D gene TRBD2, 6 bases. V lost 0 bases, J lost 0 bases, and 8 bases lay in between. The CDR3 length is 15 residues. The V gene's germline CDR1 is MDHEN and CDR2 SYDVKM. The CDR3 loop is CASSLWASDQETQYF. The DNA of the CDR3 is TGTGCCAGCAGTTTATGGGCTAGCGACCAAGAGACCCAGTACTTC.

V usage is TRBV3-1 and J usage is TRBJ2-2; 8 bases are shared with TRBD1. The CDR3 spans 15 residues. CDR1 is LGHDT and CDR2 is YNNKEL in the germline V gene (reference sequence). V lost 4 bases and J lost 7; bases outside the gene matches: 8. As DNA, the CDR3 is TGTGCCAGCAGCCGGGGACAGGCCAAAAGCGGGGAGCTGTTTTTT. It yields the protein CASSRGQAKSGELFF. Full variable domain (remainder filled in from reference TRBV3-1 and TRBJ2-2): DTAVSQTPKYLVTQMGNDKSIKCEQNLGHDTMYWYKQDSKKFLKIMFSYNNKELIINETVPNRFSPKSPDKAHLNLHINSLELGDSAVYFCASSRGQAKSGELFFGEGSRLTVL.

Ten or more counts support this clonotype. As DNA, the CDR3 is TGCGCCAGCAGCTTAAGACAAACCTACGAGCAGTACTTC. It translates to CASSLRQTYEQYF. The gene calls are TRBV5-1 and TRBJ2-7; D is uncertain. Germline V CDR1 and CDR2: SGHRS, YFSETQ. The CDR3 has 13 residues. Between the trimmed V and J ends, which lost 2 bases and 2 bases, there was a span of 8 bases.

This sequence joins TRBV5-1 and TRBJ2-3; 8 nucleotides line up with TRBD1. This CDR3 has 15 amino acids. With V trimmed by 4 bases and J by 0 bases, 4 bases remained unmatched. CDR1 and CDR2 from the germline V gene are SGHRS and YFSETQ. CDR3 sequence: CASSGQGGSTDTQYF. The CDR3 DNA reads as TGCGCCAGCAGCGGACAGGGCGGTAGCACAGATACGCAGTATTTT.

This clonotype has only a few counts. The V and J genes are TRBV7-9 and TRBJ2-7, with a weak D call TRBD2 (5 bases). Between the trimmed V and J ends, which lost 7 bases and 8 bases, there was a span of 21 bases. This CDR3 comprises 14 residues. Germline values: CDR1 SEHNR, CDR2 FQNEAQ (reference sequence). CDR3 in amino acids: CASNSSPLSGKQYF. For the CDR3, the DNA is TGTGCCAGCAATTCAAGCCCGTTATCGGGGAAGCAGTACTTC.

This clonotype was observed a handful of times. This rearrangement joins TRBV6-2 or TRBV6-3 to TRBJ2-6; D remains unclear. The CDR3 is made up of 14 amino acids. The V gene's germline CDR1 is MNHEY and CDR2 SVGEGT. Trimming pared 6 bases from V and 0 bases from J, leaving 6 bases between. The CDR3 DNA is TGTGCCAGCAGGGGAATCTCTGGGGCCAACGTCCTGACTTTC. Amino acids: CASRGISGANVLTF.

There are a few counts of this clonotype. The CDR3 protein is CASSQSRADTQYF. The CDR3 region has the DNA TGCGCCAGCAGCCAGAGCAGGGCCGATACGCAGTATTTT. V and J are TRBV4-1 and TRBJ2-3; D perhaps matches TRBD1 (5 bases). Germline V gene data show CDR1 as MGHRA and CDR2 as YSYEKL. This CDR3 is 13 amino acids long. V gave up 3 bases and J gave up 6 bases, with 10 bases separating them.

By frequency in the sample, this clonotype is medium-sized (0.01 to 0.1%). V and J are TRBV28 and TRBJ2-7, with D tentatively TRBD2 (5 bases). Looked up from germline, CDR1 is MDHEN and CDR2 is SYDVKM. V shed 1 base and J shed 2 bases, with 15 bases lying between them. This CDR3 contains 16 residues. The CDR3 here is CASSLLVGEFTYEQYF. CDR3 nucleotides: TGTGCCAGCAGTTTATTAGTGGGAGAGTTCACCTACGAGCAGTACTTC.

This clonotype appeared a few times. The junction departs from germline at one end; a sequencing error may be responsible. The V call is TRBV4-1, the J call TRBJ2-5; 7 nucleotides agree with TRBD2. The CDR3 spans 17 residues. Germline values: CDR1 MGHRA, CDR2 YSYEKL. The DNA of the CDR3 is TGCGCCAGCAGTCAAAAGCAGGCGGGAGAGTCCTACAATGAGCGGTTCTTC. This gives the protein CASSQKQAGESYNERFF.

This clonotype was counted a few times. The chain is built from TRBV5-1 and TRBJ2-3; TRBD1 agrees at 11 bases. Germline CDR1 and CDR2: SGHRS and YFSETQ. V lost 4 bases to trimming and J lost 3 bases; unmatched junction nucleotides: 4. The CDR3 extends over 15 amino acids. The CDR3 bases are TGCGCCAGCAGCCCCGGACAGGGGGCAACAGATACGCAGTATTTT. It yields the protein CASSPGQGATDTQYF.

This chain joins TRBV25-1 and TRBJ2-1; D ambiguous. This CDR3 has 14 residues. Trimming shortened V by 3 bases and J by 6 bases, and 12 bases separated the two germline ends. The germline V gene has CDR1 MGHDK and CDR2 SYGVNS. The CDR3 reads CASSDARVSNEQFF. Here the CDR3 DNA reads TGTGCCAGCAGTGATGCAAGGGTCAGCAATGAGCAGTTCTTC.

This clonotype was seen only a few times. The chain recombines TRBV6-6 with TRBJ2-4; D is unclear. Between the trimmed V and J ends, which lost 6 bases and 6 bases, there was a span of 6 bases. This CDR3 is built from 11 residues. The germline V gene has CDR1 MNHNY and CDR2 SVGAGI (reference sequence). CDR3 nucleotides: TGTGCCAGCAGCCCCCGAAACATTCAGTACTTC. The encoded protein is CASSPRNIQYF.

Ten or more counts support this clonotype. The chain combines TRBV29-1 with TRBJ2-3; D is undetermined. The CDR3 contains 12 residues. Trimming took 2 bases from V and 6 from J, leaving 9 bases between them. CDR1 SQVTM and CDR2 ANQGSEA come from the germline V gene. DNA for the CDR3: TGCAGCGTTGAATTAAGTTCCGATACGCAGTATTTT. Amino acids: CSVELSSDTQYF.

The rearrangement uses TRBV7-2 and TRBJ2-7, with no clear D. The V and J ends lost 5 bases and 1 base respectively, with 9 bases between them. The CDR3 extends over 13 amino acids. Germline V gene data show CDR1 as SGHTA and CDR2 as FQGNSA. The CDR3 DNA reads TGTGCCAGCAGCATCCCGTGGTCCTACGAGCAGTACTTC. This gives the protein CASSIPWSYEQYF.

This clonotype was counted a single time. V and J are TRBV5-1 and TRBJ1-4, with TRBD1 as a possible D gene (6 bases). Germline CDR1 and CDR2: SGHRS and YFSETQ. The V end was cut by 3 bases, the J end by 8 bases, with 17 bases between. The length of the CDR3 is 15 residues. CDR3 sequence: CASSSGGGTGEKLFF. DNA of the CDR3: TGCGCCAGCAGCTCCGGAGGGGGAACAGGCGAAAAACTGTTTTTT.

This chain uses TRBV2 with TRBJ2-4; TRBD1 is a possible D gene (6 bases). Germline V gene lookup returns CDR1 SNHLY and CDR2 FYNNEI. V was shortened by 3 bases and J by 0 bases, with 15 bases between the two germline ends. This CDR3 spans 17 amino acids. The CDR3 DNA follows: TGTGCCAGCAGTGATCAGTCGGGACACCTAGCCAAAAACATTCAGTACTTC. This translates into CASSDQSGHLAKNIQYF.

As for this clonotype: Because it lacks the conserved phenylalanine or tryptophan at the end, this CDR3 is likely a read error. It is unclear where the CDR3 begins or ends on the DNA, so no DNA is shown, and the CDR3 is as TCRdb lists it. The chain uses TRBV28 and TRBJ2-5; the table's D call of TRBD1 was not tested on the DNA. Per the germline V gene, CDR1 is MDHEN and CDR2 is SYDVKM. The CDR3 has 16 amino acids, counting both end residues. CDR3 sequence reads: CASSATLQGGQETRYS.

V gene TRBV20-1 combines with J gene TRBJ1-5, with D hard to call. The CDR3 has 14 amino acids. Germline CDR1 and CDR2: DFQATT and SNEGSKA (reference sequence). With 7 bases removed from V and 6 bases from J, the gap between germline ends came to 19 bases. CDR3 nucleotides: TGCAGTGTAAGTAATGAACCTTCGACTCAGCCCCAGCATTTT. Protein product: CSVSNEPSTQPQHF.

This clonotype occurred a few times. This chain connects TRBV20-1 to TRBJ2-2; no reliable D call. Germline CDR1 and CDR2: DFQATT and SNEGSKA (reference sequence). CDR3 length: 14 residues. V was shortened by 2 bases and J by 5 bases, with 12 bases between the two germline ends. Here the CDR3 reads CSARYRGSTGELFF. CDR3 nucleotides: TGCAGTGCTAGATACCGTGGGTCGACCGGGGAGCTGTTTTTT.

This clonotype showed up just a few times. V and J are TRBV29-1 and TRBJ2-2; D gene uncertain. The germline CDR1 and CDR2 sequences are SQVTM and ANQGSEA. CDR3 length: 12 amino acids. V lost 5 bases, J lost 4 bases, and 8 bases lay in between. The chain's CDR3 is CSVLRSTGELFF. In nucleotides, the CDR3 is TGCAGCGTTCTGCGAAGCACCGGGGAGCTGTTTTTT.